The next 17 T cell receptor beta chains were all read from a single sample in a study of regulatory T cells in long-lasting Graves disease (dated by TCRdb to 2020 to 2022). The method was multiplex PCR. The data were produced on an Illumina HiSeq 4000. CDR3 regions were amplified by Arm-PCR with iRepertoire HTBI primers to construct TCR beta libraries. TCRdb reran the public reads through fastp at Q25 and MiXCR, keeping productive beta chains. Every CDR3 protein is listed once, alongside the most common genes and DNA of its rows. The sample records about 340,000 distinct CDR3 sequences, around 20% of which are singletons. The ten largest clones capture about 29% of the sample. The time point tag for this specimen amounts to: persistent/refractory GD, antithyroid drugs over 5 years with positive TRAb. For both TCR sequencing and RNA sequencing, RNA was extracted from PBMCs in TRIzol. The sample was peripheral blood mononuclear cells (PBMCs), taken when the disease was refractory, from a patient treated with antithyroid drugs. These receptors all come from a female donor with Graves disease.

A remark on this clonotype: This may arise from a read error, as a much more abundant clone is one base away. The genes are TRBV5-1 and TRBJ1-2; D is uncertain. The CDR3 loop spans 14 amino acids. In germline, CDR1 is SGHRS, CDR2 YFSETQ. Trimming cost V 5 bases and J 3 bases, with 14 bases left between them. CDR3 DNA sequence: TGCGCCAGCAGGGACGGGGAATGGGACTATGGCTACACCTTC. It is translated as CASRDGEWDYGYTF.

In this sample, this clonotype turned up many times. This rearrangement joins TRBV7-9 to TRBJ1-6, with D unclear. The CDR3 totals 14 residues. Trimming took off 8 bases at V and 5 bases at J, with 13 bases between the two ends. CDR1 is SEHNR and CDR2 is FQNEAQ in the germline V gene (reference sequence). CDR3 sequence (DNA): TGTGCCAGCGTTAGCTGGGCAGATAATTCACCCCTCCACTTT. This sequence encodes CASVSWADNSPLHF.

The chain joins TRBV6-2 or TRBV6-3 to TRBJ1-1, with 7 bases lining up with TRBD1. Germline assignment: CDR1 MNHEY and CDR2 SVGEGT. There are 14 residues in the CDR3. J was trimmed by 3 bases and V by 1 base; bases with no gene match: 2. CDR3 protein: CASSYLDRDTEAFF. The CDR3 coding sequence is TGTGCCAGCAGTTACTTAGACAGGGACACTGAAGCTTTCTTT.

The CDR3 DNA reads TGTGCCAGCAGTTTCGGTTTCAGGGGGAGAAACACCGGGGAGCTGTTTTTT. The encoded protein is CASSFGFRGRNTGELFF. The chain is built from TRBV28 and TRBJ2-2; 7 bases align to TRBD1. Trimming removed 3 bases from V and 2 bases from J; junction bases left unmatched: 9. The CDR3 is 17 amino acids. Per germline, CDR1 MDHEN and CDR2 SYDVKM.

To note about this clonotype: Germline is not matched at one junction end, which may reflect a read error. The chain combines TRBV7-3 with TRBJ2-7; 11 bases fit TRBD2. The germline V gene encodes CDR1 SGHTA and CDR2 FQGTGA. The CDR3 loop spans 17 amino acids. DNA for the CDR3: TGCGCCAGCAGCACCCGACTAGCGGGAACCCCCACCTACGAGCAGTACTTC. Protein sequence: CASSTRLAGTPTYEQYF. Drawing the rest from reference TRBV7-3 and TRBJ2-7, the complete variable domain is GAGVSQTPSNKVTEKGKYVELRCDPISGHTALYWYRQSLGQGPEFLIYFQGTGAADDSGLPNDRFFAVRPEGSVSTLKIQRTERGDSAVYLCASSTRLAGTPTYEQYFGPGTRLTVT.

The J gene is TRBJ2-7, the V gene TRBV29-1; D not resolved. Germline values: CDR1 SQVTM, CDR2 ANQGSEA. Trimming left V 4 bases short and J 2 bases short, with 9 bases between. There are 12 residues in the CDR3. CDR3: CSVGHTTYEQYF. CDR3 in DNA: TGCAGCGTTGGGCACACCACCTACGAGCAGTACTTC.

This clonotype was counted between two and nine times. Here the CDR3 DNA reads TGTGCCTGGGGACTTTTTCTTGACGGTGAGGGCTACGAGCAGTACTTC. This translates into CAWGLFLDGEGYEQYF. The gene calls are TRBV30 and TRBJ2-7, with D possibly being TRBD2 (5 bases). The germline V and J ends were trimmed by 5 bases and 3 bases, with 23 bases remaining between them. The CDR3 extends over 16 amino acids. Looked up from germline, CDR1 is GTSNPN and CDR2 is SVGIG (reference sequence).

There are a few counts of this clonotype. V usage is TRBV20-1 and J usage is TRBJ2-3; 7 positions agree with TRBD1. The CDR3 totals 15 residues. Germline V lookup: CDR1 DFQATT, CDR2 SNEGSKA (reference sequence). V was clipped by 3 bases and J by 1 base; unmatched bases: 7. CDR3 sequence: CSASDRVDGTDTQYF. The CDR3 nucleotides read TGCAGTGCTAGTGACAGGGTTGATGGCACAGATACGCAGTATTTT.

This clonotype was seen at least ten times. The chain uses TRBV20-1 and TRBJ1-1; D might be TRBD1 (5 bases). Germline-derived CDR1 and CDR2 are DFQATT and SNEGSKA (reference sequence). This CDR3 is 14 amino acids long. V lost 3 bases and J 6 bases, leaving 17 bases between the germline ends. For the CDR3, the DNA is TGCAGTGCTAGGGGGGTGGGGGTCGGCGCTGAAGCTTTCTTT. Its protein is CSARGVGVGAEAFF.

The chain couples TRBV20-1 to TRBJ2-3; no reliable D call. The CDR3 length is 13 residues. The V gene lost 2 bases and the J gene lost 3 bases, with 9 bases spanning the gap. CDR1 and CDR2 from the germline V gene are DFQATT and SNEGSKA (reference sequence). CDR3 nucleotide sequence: TGCAGTGCTAGACGGGCAGGAACAGATACGCAGTATTTT. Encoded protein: CSARRAGTDTQYF.

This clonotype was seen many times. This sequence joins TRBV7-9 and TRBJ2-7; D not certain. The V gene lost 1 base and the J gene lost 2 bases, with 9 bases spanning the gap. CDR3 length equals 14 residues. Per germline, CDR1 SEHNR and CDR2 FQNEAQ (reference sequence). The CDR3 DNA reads TGTGCCAGCAGCTTAGTTGGGGTCCCCTACGAGCAGTACTTC. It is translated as CASSLVGVPYEQYF.

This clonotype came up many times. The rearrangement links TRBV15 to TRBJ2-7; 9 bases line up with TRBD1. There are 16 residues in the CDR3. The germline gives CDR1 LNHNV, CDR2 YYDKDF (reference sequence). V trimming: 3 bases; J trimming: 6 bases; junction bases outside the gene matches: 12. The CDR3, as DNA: TGTGCCACCAGCAGCAGGGAGAAGGGACAGGGAGTCGAGCAGTACTTC. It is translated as CATSSREKGQGVEQYF.

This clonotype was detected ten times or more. This chain's CDR3 is CSAESRSSYEQYF. The DNA for the CDR3 is TGCAGTGCTGAGTCTCGTAGCTCCTACGAGCAGTACTTC. The chain carries TRBV20-1 and TRBJ2-7, with D unclear. Germline CDR1 and CDR2: DFQATT and SNEGSKA (reference sequence). CDR3 length: 13 amino acids. Trimming removed 5 bases from V and 0 bases from J, with 11 bases in between.

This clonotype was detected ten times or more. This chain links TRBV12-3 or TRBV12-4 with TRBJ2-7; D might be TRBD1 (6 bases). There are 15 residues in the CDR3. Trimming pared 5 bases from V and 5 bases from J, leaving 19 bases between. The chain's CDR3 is CASSNRDTGLDEQYF. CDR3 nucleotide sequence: TGTGCCAGCAGTAACCGGGACACTGGATTGGACGAGCAGTACTTC.

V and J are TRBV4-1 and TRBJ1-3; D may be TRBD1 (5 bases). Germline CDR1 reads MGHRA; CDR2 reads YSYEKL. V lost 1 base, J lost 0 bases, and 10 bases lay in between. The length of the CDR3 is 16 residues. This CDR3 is CASSQAGTSSGNTIYF. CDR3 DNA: TGCGCCAGCAGCCAAGCCGGGACGAGCTCTGGAAACACCATATATTTT.

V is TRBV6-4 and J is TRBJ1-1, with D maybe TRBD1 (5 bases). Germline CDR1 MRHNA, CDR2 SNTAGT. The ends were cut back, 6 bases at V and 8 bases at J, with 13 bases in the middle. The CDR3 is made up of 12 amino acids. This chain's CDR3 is CASRGGRGEAFF. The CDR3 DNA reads TGTGCCAGCAGGGGGGGACGGGGCGAAGCTTTCTTT.

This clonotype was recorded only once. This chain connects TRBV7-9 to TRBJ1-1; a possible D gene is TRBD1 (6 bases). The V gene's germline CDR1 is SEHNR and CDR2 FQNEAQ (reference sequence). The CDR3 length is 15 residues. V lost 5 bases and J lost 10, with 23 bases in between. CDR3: CASSVIRGLFPVAFF. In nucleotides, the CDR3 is TGTGCCAGCAGCGTGATCAGGGGACTCTTTCCTGTAGCTTTCTTT.